The 12 T cell receptor beta chains below come from one sample, sequenced in a study of blood T cell repertoires in COVID-19. Sequenced by immunoSEQ multiplex PCR; TCRdb stores in-frame clones only, minus some. Of 25,000 to 30,000 clones in the sample, around 82% were seen once. The sample was peripheral blood. Receptors were obtained from an elderly man with active or convalescent COVID-19.

This sequence joins TRBV6-5 and TRBJ2-7; a weak D match, TRBD1 (7 bases). Trimming stripped 6 bases from V and 4 bases from J, with 13 bases between. This CDR3 has 13 residues. Germline loops: CDR1 MNHEY, CDR2 SVGAGI. The CDR3 reads CASSQGGLYEQYF. In DNA, the CDR3 is TGTGCCAGCAGCCAGGGGGGATTGTACGAGCAGTACTTC.

In its sample, this clone was seen a few times. V is TRBV9 and J is TRBJ1-3, with D perhaps matching TRBD1 (5 bases). CDR1 is SGDLS and CDR2 is YYNGEE in the germline V gene. With 1 base removed from V and 1 base from J, the gap between germline ends came to 9 bases. The CDR3 has 15 amino acids. This CDR3 reads CASSVFPGSGNTIYF. For the CDR3, the DNA is TGTGCCAGCAGCGTATTTCCAGGGTCTGGAAACACCATATATTTT. Complete variable domain (other parts from reference TRBV9 and TRBJ1-3): DSGVTQTPKHLITATGQRVTLRCSPRSGDLSVYWYQQSLDQGLQFLIQYYNGEERAKGNILERFSAQQFPDLHSELNLSSLELGDSALYFCASSVFPGSGNTIYFGEGSWLTVV.

The J gene is TRBJ2-7, the V gene TRBV7-6; a weak D match, TRBD2 (6 bases). The CDR3 is 14 amino acids. V lost 4 bases and J 6 bases, leaving 16 bases between the germline ends. Germline CDR1 reads SGHVS; CDR2 reads FNYEAQ. This CDR3 is CASSSGTSPREQYF. CDR3 nucleotide sequence: TGTGCCAGCAGCTCCGGGACTTCTCCGCGCGAGCAGTACTTC.

The rearrangement joins TRBV13 to TRBJ1-1; TRBD1 is a possible D gene (6 bases). V dropped 1 base and J dropped 5 bases, with 11 bases sitting between them. Germline CDR1 is PRHDT and CDR2 is FYEKMQ (reference sequence). This CDR3 comprises 14 residues. The CDR3 is CASSLDRVMTEAFF. CDR3 nucleotide sequence: TGTGCCAGCAGCTTAGACAGGGTAATGACTGAAGCTTTCTTT. The full variable domain, in which reference TRBV13 and TRBJ1-1 provide the parts outside the CDR3, is AAGVIQSPRHLIKEKRETATLKCYPIPRHDTVYWYQQGPGQDPQFLISFYEKMQSDKGSIPDRFSAQQFSDYHSELNMSSLELGDSALYFCASSLDRVMTEAFFGQGTRLTVV.

This chain links TRBV4-1 with TRBJ1-1, with D possibly matching TRBD1 (5 bases). CDR3 length: 17 amino acids. V dropped 0 bases and J dropped 4 bases, with 18 bases sitting between them. Germline V gives CDR1 MGHRA, CDR2 YSYEKL. CDR3 in amino acids: CASSQDPSGTLITEAFF. The DNA of the CDR3 is TGCGCCAGCAGCCAAGACCCAAGCGGGACGCTAATCACTGAAGCTTTCTTT.

This rearrangement joins TRBV5-6 to TRBJ1-1, with 9 positions matching TRBD1. Germline-derived CDR1 and CDR2 are SGHDT and YYEEEE. Trimming removed 1 base from V and 0 bases from J; junction bases left unmatched: 1. The CDR3 extends over 15 amino acids. CDR3 protein: CASSLRDRVNTEAFF. CDR3 nucleotide sequence: TGTGCCAGCAGCTTGAGGGACAGGGTGAACACTGAAGCTTTCTTT.

The genes are TRBV9 and TRBJ2-3; no firm D call. CDR3 length: 15 amino acids. Trimming stripped 0 bases from V and 0 bases from J, with 8 bases between. Germline lookup yields CDR1 SGDLS and CDR2 YYNGEE. CDR3: CASSVGAVSTDTQYF. The CDR3, as DNA: TGTGCCAGCAGCGTAGGGGCAGTTAGCACAGATACGCAGTATTTT.

This chain links TRBV2 with TRBJ2-2, with 12 bases fitting TRBD2. Germline assignment: CDR1 SNHLY and CDR2 FYNNEI. Unmatched junction bases numbered 8, after V lost 6 bases and J lost 6 bases. CDR3 size: 16 residues. The CDR3 spells CASSVTSGRTSGELFF. The DNA of the CDR3 is TGTGCCAGCAGCGTTACTAGCGGGAGGACGTCCGGGGAGCTGTTTTTT.

The chain links TRBV9 to TRBJ2-4; 7 nucleotides align to TRBD1. The CDR3 totals 15 residues. Trimming cost V 0 bases and J 6 bases; bases outside gene matches: 6. CDR1 and CDR2 from the germline V gene are SGDLS and YYNGEE. This CDR3 reads CASSVADRAGNIQYF. DNA for the CDR3: TGTGCCAGCAGCGTAGCCGACAGGGCTGGAAACATTCAGTACTTC.

J is TRBJ2-1 and V is TRBV7-2; D remains unclear. Germline CDR1 and CDR2: SGHTA and FQGNSA. V lost 3 bases and J lost 10, with 10 bases in between. This CDR3 is built from 12 residues. The chain's CDR3 is CASSFRLQEQFF. DNA for the CDR3: TGTGCCAGCAGCTTTAGGTTACAGGAGCAGTTCTTC.

The CDR3 spells CASSRGISGIRNQPQHF. The CDR3 DNA reads TGTGCCAGCAGCCGAGGGATCTCAGGGATTAGAAATCAGCCCCAGCATTTT. The chain combines TRBV6-6 with TRBJ1-5; D might be TRBD1 (5 bases). The ends were cut back, 6 bases at V and 4 bases at J, with 22 bases in the middle. The CDR3 loop spans 17 amino acids. Germline V CDR1 and CDR2: MNHNY, SVGAGI (reference sequence).

V and J are TRBV7-2 and TRBJ2-7; the match to TRBD2 covers 11 bases. This CDR3 has 14 residues. V gave up 5 bases and J gave up 4 bases; unmatched junction bases: 4. Germline V gene sequence: CDR1 SGHTA, CDR2 FQGNSA. The CDR3: CASSQTSGVYEQYF. The CDR3 DNA is TGTGCCAGCAGCCAGACTAGCGGGGTGTACGAGCAGTACTTC.